This entry describes one T cell receptor (beta chain). Its target is not known. This entry comes from a study of T cell repertoires in cytomegalovirus infection. TCRdb recomputed calls from the reads with MiXCR, one row per CDR3 protein. In the table there are about 700,000 distinct CDR3 sequences, roughly 36% of which are singletons. The specimen comprised cultured PBMCs, sampled from culture after CMV antigen stimulation. The sequence derives from a human donor in good health (CMV status not recorded). Some clones in this sample may be carry-over from other donors' samples.

The CDR3 loop reads CASSQVGQAFAGNTIYF. The CDR3 DNA sequence: TGCGCCAGCAGCCAGGTGGGACAGGCTTTCGCTGGAAACACCATATATTTT. The chain combines TRBV4-1 with TRBJ1-3; 8 positions match TRBD1. The V and J ends lost 3 bases and 2 bases, in that order; junction bases with no gene match: 9. This CDR3 is built from 17 residues. Germline loops: CDR1 MGHRA, CDR2 YSYEKL.